Listed below are T cell receptor beta chains from one sample, sequenced in a study of response to subunit inactivated influenza vaccine. TCRdb analysed the RT-PCR reads with MiXCR anew, one entry per CDR3 protein. The table lists fewer than 550,000 distinct CDR3 sequences, 25% of them singletons. The source was CD4+ T cells sorted from PBMCs, collected more than 4 days after vaccination. The receptors originated from a man aged 50 or older who received an inactivated influenza vaccine. The CDR3 runs from the conserved cysteine through the conserved F or W. The D gene is left open where the match is weak. The size of a clone is reported for some rows only, either as once, few or many, or as a class for expanded clones.

J: TRBJ1-5
V: TRBV20-1
size: -
D: -
CDR3: CSASLQALQPQHF
DNA: TGCAGTGCTAGTTTACAGGCTCTTCAGCCCCAGCATTTT

J: TRBJ2-6
V: TRBV20-1
size: -
D: -
CDR3: CCARDLGASGANVLTF
DNA: TGCTGTGCTAGAGATCTTGGGGCTTCTGGGGCCAACGTCCTGACTTTC

J: TRBJ1-1
V: TRBV5-1
size: -
D: -
CDR3: CASSSQGIDTEAFF
DNA: TGCGCCAGCAGCTCACAGGGTATCGACACTGAAGCTTTCTTT

J: TRBJ2-1
V: TRBV10-3
size: -
D: TRBD1
CDR3: CAISVSGGEGDEQFF
DNA: TGTGCCATCAGTGTGTCAGGGGGCGAAGGAGATGAGCAGTTCTTC

J: TRBJ1-5
V: TRBV30
size: many
D: TRBD1
CDR3: CAWSRQGNQPQHF
DNA: TGTGCCTGGAGTCGACAGGGGAATCAGCCCCAGCATTTT

J: TRBJ2-7
V: TRBV5-1
size: -
D: -
CDR3: CASSFGGLPPDEQYF
DNA: TGCGCCAGCAGCTTTGGGGGATTACCTCCCGACGAGCAGTACTTC

J: TRBJ1-1
V: TRBV18
size: -
D: -
CDR3: CASSPLSLNTEAFF
DNA: TGTGCCAGCTCACCACTATCACTTAACACTGAAGCTTTCTTT

J: TRBJ2-1
V: TRBV19
size: -
D: -
CDR3: CASSPEPGLYDNEQFF
DNA: TGTGCCAGTAGTCCAGAACCGGGACTGTACGACAATGAGCAGTTCTTC

J: TRBJ2-1
V: TRBV30
size: few
D: -
CDR3: CAWSYSLYNEQFF
DNA: TGTGCCTGGAGTTATTCCTTGTACAATGAGCAGTTCTTC

J: TRBJ1-5
V: TRBV12-3/TRBV12-4
size: few
D: -
CDR3: CASSSVRGLNQPQHF
DNA: TGTGCCAGCAGTTCGGTAAGGGGGTTAAATCAGCCCCAGCATTTT

J: TRBJ2-2
V: TRBV7-8
size: -
D: -
CDR3: CASSQAYSTNTGELFF
DNA: TGTGCCAGCAGCCAGGCGTACAGTACGAACACCGGGGAGCTGTTTTTT

J: TRBJ2-6
V: TRBV24-1
size: few
D: -
CDR3: CATGTSSSGANVLTF
DNA: TGTGCCACCGGGACGTCAAGCTCTGGGGCCAACGTCCTGACTTTC

J: TRBJ2-7
V: TRBV2
size: -
D: TRBD1
CDR3: CASSEGQGAGYEQYF
DNA: TGTGCCAGCAGTGAAGGACAGGGGGCAGGCTACGAGCAGTACTTC

J: TRBJ1-5
V: TRBV2
size: -
D: -
CDR3: CASAPRGGLTNQPQHF
DNA: TGTGCCAGCGCTCCTCGGGGGGGGCTTACCAATCAGCCCCAGCATTTT

J: TRBJ1-5
V: TRBV20-1
size: -
D: -
CDR3: CSARDHHSGPNQPQHF
DNA: TGCAGTGCTAGAGACCATCATTCCGGGCCCAATCAGCCCCAGCATTTT

J: TRBJ2-3
V: TRBV6-4
size: -
D: -
CDR3: CASRRDSDSDTQYF
DNA: TGTGCCAGCAGACGGGATTCCGATTCAGATACGCAGTATTTT

J: TRBJ2-1
V: TRBV29-1
size: -
D: -
CDR3: CSGGLANEQFF
DNA: TGCAGCGGGGGGCTAGCTAATGAGCAGTTCTTC

J: TRBJ2-7
V: TRBV6-5
size: -
D: TRBD2
CDR3: CASSWTSGMSSYEQYF
DNA: TGTGCCAGCAGTTGGACTAGCGGGATGAGCTCCTACGAGCAGTACTTC

J: TRBJ1-5
V: TRBV5-1
size: many
D: -
CDR3: CASTSGRRNQPQHF
DNA: TGCGCCAGCACCTCGGGAAGGAGGAATCAGCCCCAGCATTTT

J: TRBJ1-4
V: TRBV14
size: few
D: -
CDR3: CASSQGDKLFF
DNA: TGTGCCAGCAGCCAAGGGGATAAACTGTTTTTT

J: TRBJ1-4
V: TRBV20-1
size: -
D: -
CDR3: CRVRTLNEKLFF
DNA: TGCAGAGTCCGAACTCTAAATGAAAAACTGTTTTTT

J: TRBJ2-7
V: TRBV9
size: -
D: -
CDR3: CASSVAWGGSYEQYF
DNA: TGTGCCAGCAGCGTAGCTTGGGGGGGCTCATACGAGCAGTACTTC

J: TRBJ2-3
V: TRBV7-2
size: few
D: TRBD1
CDR3: CASSPNRGRFADTQYF
DNA: TGTGCCAGCAGCCCAAACAGGGGGCGCTTCGCAGATACGCAGTATTTT

J: TRBJ2-6
V: TRBV10-3
size: -
D: TRBD1
CDR3: CAIRGQGSGANVLTF
DNA: TGTGCCATCAGAGGACAGGGTTCCGGGGCCAACGTCCTGACTTTC

J: TRBJ1-2
V: TRBV7-8
size: few
D: -
CDR3: CASSARRYGYTF
DNA: TGTGCCAGCAGCGCACGGAGGTATGGCTACACCTTC

J: TRBJ2-7
V: TRBV20-1
size: -
D: -
CDR3: CSAQEMYEQYF
DNA: TGCAGTGCCCAAGAGATGTACGAGCAGTACTTC

J: TRBJ2-3
V: TRBV5-1
size: -
D: -
CDR3: CASSRPGDTQYF
DNA: TGCGCCAGCAGCCGTCCAGGGGATACGCAGTATTTT

J: TRBJ2-1
V: TRBV20-1
size: -
D: -
CDR3: CSAPRPPRSQFF
DNA: TGCAGTGCCCCAAGGCCCCCAAGAAGCCAGTTCTTC

J: TRBJ2-1
V: TRBV5-1
size: few
D: TRBD1
CDR3: CASSPGQTSYNEQFF
DNA: TGCGCCAGCAGCCCGGGACAGACCTCCTACAATGAGCAGTTCTTC

J: TRBJ2-3
V: TRBV5-6
size: few
D: -
CDR3: CASSLNPTSTDTQYF
DNA: TGTGCCAGCAGCCTGAACCCAACTAGCACAGATACGCAGTATTTT

J: TRBJ2-5
V: TRBV5-4
size: -
D: -
CDR3: CASSLRGAQEETQYF
DNA: TGTGCCAGCAGCTTACGCGGGGCCCAAGAAGAGACCCAGTACTTC

J: TRBJ1-1
V: TRBV5-1
size: -
D: -
CDR3: CASSLERQLNTEAFF
DNA: TGCGCCAGCAGCTTGGAACGGCAGTTGAACACTGAAGCTTTCTTT

J: TRBJ1-6
V: TRBV5-6
size: -
D: -
CDR3: CASSRTGHNSPLHF
DNA: TGTGCCAGCAGCCGTACAGGGCATAATTCACCCCTCCACTTT

J: TRBJ2-2
V: TRBV6-2/TRBV6-3
size: -
D: TRBD1
CDR3: CASSYSLGQGSGGELFF
DNA: TGTGCCAGCAGTTACTCCCTGGGACAGGGATCAGGCGGGGAGCTGTTTTTT

J: TRBJ1-5
V: TRBV10-3
size: -
D: -
CDR3: CASMSRPGRSGNQPQHF
DNA: TGTGCCAGCATGAGTCGCCCAGGGAGGTCAGGGAATCAGCCCCAGCATTTT

J: TRBJ2-1
V: TRBV10-3
size: -
D: TRBD2
CDR3: CAISDGLAGPNEQFF
DNA: TGTGCCATCAGTGACGGACTAGCGGGACCCAATGAGCAGTTCTTC